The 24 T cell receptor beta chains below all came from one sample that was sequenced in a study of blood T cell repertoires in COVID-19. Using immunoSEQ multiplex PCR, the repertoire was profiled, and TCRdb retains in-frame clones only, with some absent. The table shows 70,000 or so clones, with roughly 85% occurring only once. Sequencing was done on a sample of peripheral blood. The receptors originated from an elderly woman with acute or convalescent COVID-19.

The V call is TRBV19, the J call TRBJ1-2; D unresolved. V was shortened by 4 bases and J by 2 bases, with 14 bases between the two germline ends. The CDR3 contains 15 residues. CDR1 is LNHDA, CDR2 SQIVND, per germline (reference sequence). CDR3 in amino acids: CASSTLEGSNYGYTF. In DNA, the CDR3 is TGTGCCAGTAGTACCTTGGAGGGTTCCAACTATGGCTACACCTTC.

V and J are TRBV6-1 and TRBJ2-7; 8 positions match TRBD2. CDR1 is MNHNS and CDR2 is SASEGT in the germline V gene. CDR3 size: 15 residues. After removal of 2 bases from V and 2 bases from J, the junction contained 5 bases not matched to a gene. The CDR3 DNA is TGTGCCAGCAGTGAATATTGGCGGGGGGCCTACGAGCAGTACTTC. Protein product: CASSEYWRGAYEQYF.

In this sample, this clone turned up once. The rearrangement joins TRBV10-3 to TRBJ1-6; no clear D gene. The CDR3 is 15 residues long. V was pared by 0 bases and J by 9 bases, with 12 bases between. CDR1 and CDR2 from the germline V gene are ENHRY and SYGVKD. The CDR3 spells CAISESNLGLSPLHF. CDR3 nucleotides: TGTGCCATCAGTGAGTCAAATTTGGGCCTTTCACCCCTCCACTTT.

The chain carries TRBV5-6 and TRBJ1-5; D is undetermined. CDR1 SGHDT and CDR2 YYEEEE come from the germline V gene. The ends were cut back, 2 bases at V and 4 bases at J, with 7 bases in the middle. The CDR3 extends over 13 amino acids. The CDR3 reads CASSFTGNQPQHF. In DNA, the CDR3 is TGTGCCAGCAGCTTTACGGGGAATCAGCCCCAGCATTTT.

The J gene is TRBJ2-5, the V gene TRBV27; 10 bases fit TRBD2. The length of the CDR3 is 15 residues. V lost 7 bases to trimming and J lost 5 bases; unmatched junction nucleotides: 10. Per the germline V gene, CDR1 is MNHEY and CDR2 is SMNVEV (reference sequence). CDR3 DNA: TGTGCCAGCACTGCAGCTAGCGGGAGCTGGGAGACCCAGTACTTC. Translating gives CASTAASGSWETQYF.

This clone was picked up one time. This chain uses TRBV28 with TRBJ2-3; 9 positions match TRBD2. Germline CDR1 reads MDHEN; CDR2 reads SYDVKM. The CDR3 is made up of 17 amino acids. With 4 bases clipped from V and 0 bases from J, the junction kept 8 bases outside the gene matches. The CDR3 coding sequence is TGTGCCAGCAGTTCGACTAGCGGAGGGCCTAGCACAGATACGCAGTATTTT. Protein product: CASSSTSGGPSTDTQYF. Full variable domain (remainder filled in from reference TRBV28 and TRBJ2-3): DVKVTQSSRYLVKRTGEKVFLECVQDMDHENMFWYRQDPGLGLRLIYFSYDVKMKEKGDIPEGYSVSREKKERFSLILESASTNQTSMYLCASSSTSGGPSTDTQYFGPGTRLTVL.

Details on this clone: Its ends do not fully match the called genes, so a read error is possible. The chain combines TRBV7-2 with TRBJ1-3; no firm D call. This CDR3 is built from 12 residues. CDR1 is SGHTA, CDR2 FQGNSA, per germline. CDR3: CASSYQGAEVSF. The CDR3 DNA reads TGTGCCAGCAGTTATCAAGGAGCGGAAGTTTCATTT. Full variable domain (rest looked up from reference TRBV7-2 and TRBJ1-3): GAGVSQSPSNKVTEKGKDVELRCDPISGHTALYWYRQSLGQGLEFLIYFQGNSAPDKSGLPSDRFSAERTGGSVSTLTIQRTQQEDSAVYLCASSYQGAEVSFGEGSWLTVV.

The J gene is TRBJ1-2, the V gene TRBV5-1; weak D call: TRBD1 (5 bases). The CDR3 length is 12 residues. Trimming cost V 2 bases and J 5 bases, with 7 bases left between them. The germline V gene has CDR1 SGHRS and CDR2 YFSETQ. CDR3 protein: CASSFDRYGYTF. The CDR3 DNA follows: TGCGCCAGCAGCTTTGACAGATATGGCTACACCTTC.

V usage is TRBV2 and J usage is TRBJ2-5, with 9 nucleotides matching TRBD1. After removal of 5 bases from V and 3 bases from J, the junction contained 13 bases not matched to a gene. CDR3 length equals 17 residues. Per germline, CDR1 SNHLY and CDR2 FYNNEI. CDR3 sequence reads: CASSPLGTGFTEETQYF. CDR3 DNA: TGTGCCAGCAGTCCCCTCGGGACAGGGTTCACCGAAGAGACCCAGTACTTC.

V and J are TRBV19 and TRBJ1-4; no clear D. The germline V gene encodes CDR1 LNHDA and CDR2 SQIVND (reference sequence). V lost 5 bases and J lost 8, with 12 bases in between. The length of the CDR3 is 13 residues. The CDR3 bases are TGTGCCAGTAGTGGGGAGGCGGACGAAAAACTGTTTTTT. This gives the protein CASSGEADEKLFF.

CDR3 coding DNA: TGCGCCAGCAGCATCGGGACTAGCGGGAGAGAGACCCAGTACTTC. Protein: CASSIGTSGRETQYF. This sequence joins TRBV5-1 and TRBJ2-5, with 14 bases aligning to TRBD2. The CDR3 sequence is 15 residues long. V was clipped by 4 bases and J by 4 bases; unmatched bases: 3. Germline lookup yields CDR1 SGHRS and CDR2 YFSETQ.

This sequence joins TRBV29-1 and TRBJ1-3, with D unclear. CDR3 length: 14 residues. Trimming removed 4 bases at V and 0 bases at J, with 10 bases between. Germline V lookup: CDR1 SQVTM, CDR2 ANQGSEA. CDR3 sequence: CSVVGGLSGNTIYF. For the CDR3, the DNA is TGCAGCGTTGTAGGCGGCCTCTCTGGAAACACCATATATTTT.

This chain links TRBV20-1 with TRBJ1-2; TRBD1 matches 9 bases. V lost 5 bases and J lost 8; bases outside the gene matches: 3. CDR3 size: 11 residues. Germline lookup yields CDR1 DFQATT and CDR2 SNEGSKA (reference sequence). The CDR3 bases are TGCAGTGCTCCAACAGGGGGCGGCTACACCTTC. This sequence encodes CSAPTGGGYTF.

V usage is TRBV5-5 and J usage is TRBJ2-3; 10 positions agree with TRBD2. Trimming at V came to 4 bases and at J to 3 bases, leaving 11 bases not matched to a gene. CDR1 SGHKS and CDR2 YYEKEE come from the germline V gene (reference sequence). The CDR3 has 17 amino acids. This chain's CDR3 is CASSRQGASGGTDTQYF. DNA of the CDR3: TGTGCCAGCAGCCGACAAGGGGCTAGCGGGGGAACAGATACGCAGTATTTT.

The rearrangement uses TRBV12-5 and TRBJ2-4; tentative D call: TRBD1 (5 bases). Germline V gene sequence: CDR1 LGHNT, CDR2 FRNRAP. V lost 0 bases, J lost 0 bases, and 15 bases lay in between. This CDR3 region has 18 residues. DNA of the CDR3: TGTGCTAGTGGTTTGGTATCCAGGGCCCCCGTAGCCAAAAACATTCAGTACTTC. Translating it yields CASGLVSRAPVAKNIQYF.

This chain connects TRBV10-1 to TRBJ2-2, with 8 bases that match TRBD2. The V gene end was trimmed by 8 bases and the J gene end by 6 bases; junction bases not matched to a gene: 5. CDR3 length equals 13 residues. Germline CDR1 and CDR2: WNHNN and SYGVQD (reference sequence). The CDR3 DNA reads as TGCGCCAGCCGGGGGGGCCTGTCCGGGGAGCTGTTTTTT. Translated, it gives CASRGGLSGELFF.

The CDR3 DNA follows: TGTGCCACGCAGCGGACAGGGAGGGAGACCCAGTACTTC. It codes for CATQRTGRETQYF. This sequence joins TRBV24-1 and TRBJ2-5; 8 bases line up with TRBD1. The CDR3 loop spans 13 amino acids. The junction had 8 bases not matched to a gene; V was cut back by 10 bases and J by 5 bases. Germline assignment: CDR1 KGHDR and CDR2 SFDVKD.

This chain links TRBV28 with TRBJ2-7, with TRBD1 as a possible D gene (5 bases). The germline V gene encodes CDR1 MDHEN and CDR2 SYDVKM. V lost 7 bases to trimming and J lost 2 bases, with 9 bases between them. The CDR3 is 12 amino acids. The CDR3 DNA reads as TGTGCCAGCATAGGGGTTACCTACGAGCAGTACTTC. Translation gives CASIGVTYEQYF.

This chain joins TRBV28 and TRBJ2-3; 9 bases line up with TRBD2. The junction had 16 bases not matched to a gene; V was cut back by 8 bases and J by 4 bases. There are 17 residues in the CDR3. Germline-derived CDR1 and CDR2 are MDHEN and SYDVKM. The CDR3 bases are TGTGCCAGCTTCCCATACGGACGCGGGGGGGCATCAGATACGCAGTATTTT. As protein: CASFPYGRGGASDTQYF.

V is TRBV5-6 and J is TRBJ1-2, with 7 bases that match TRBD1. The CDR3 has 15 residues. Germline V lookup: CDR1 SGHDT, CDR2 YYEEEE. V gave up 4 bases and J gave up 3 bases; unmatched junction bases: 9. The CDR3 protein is CASSPDRRQDYGYTF. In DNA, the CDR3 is TGTGCCAGCAGCCCGGACAGGAGACAGGACTATGGCTACACCTTC.

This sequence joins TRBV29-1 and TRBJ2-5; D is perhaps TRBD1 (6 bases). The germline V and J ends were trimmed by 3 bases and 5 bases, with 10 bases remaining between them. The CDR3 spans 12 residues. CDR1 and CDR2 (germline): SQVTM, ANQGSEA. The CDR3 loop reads CSVEQGPETQYF. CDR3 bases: TGCAGCGTTGAGCAGGGGCCGGAGACCCAGTACTTC.

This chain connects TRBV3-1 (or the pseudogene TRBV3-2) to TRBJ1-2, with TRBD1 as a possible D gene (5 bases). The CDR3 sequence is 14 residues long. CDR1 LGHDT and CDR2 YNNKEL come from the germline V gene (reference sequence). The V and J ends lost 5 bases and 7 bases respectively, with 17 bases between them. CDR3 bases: TGTGCCAGCAGCGACAGAATTGGCCTGGGTGGCTACACCTTC. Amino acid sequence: CASSDRIGLGGYTF.

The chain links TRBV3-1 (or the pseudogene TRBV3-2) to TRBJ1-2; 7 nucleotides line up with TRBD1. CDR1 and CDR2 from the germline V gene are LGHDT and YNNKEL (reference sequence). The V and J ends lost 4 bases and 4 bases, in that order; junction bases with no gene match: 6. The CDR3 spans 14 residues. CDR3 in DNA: TGTGCCAGCAGCCTCACAGGGGTGAGCTATGGCTACACCTTC. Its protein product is CASSLTGVSYGYTF.

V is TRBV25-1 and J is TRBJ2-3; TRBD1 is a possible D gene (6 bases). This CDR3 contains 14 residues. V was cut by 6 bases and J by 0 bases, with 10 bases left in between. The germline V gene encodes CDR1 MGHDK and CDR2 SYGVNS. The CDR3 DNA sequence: TGTGCCAGCAGCGGACAGCTAAGCACAGATACGCAGTATTTT. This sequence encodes CASSGQLSTDTQYF.